This T cell receptor (beta chain) was retrieved from a study of CD8 T cells in ankylosing spondylitis. V dropped 3 bases and J dropped 6 bases, with 11 bases sitting between them. This CDR3 region has 13 residues. Germline V gives CDR1 SGHTA, CDR2 FQGNSA. In its sample, this clonotype was seen many times. TCRdb re-called the 5' RACE reads with MiXCR, one entry per CDR3 protein. The table includes about 140,000 distinct CDR3 sequences, 7% to 10% detected once. The chain joins TRBV7-2 to TRBJ1-2; D remains ambiguous. This clonotype was sampled from a male donor with ankylosing spondylitis. Source material: synovial fluid, either unsorted or a sorted T cell fraction (not recorded which). The CDR3 loop reads CASSFSKTDGYTF. The CDR3 DNA reads as TGTGCCAGCAGCTTCTCTAAAACAGATGGCTACACCTTC.